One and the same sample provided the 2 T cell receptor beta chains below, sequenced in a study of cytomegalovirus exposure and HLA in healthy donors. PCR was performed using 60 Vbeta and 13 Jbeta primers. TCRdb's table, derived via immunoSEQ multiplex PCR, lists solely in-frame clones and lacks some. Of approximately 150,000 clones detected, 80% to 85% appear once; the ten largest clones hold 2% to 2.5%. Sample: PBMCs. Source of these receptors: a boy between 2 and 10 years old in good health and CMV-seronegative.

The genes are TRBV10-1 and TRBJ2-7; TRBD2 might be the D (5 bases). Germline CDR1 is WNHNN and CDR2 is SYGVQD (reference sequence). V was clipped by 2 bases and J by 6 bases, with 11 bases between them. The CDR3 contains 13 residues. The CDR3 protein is CASSEEGVAEQYF. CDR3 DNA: TGCGCCAGCAGTGAGGAGGGCGTAGCCGAGCAGTACTTC.

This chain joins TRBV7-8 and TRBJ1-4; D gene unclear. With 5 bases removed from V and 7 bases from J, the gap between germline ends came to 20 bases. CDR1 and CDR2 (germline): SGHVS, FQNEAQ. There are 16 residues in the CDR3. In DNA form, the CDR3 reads TGTGCCAGCAGCCTTAGTCATCCGGGAAGGAGTGAAAAACTGTTTTTT. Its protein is CASSLSHPGRSEKLFF.